The 5 T cell receptor beta chains in this list originate from one sample, sequenced in a study of OX40 agonist ivuxolimab in advanced cancers. Profiled with immunoSEQ multiplex PCR; TCRdb holds only in-frame clones, not every one. The sample includes around 100,000 clones, roughly nine tenths of them seen just once. The sequenced sample was CD4+ or CD8+ T cells sorted from blood, obtained in a trial of the OX40 agonist ivuxolimab. The receptor set was obtained from an adult with an advanced solid tumor such as melanoma, head and neck, liver or kidney cancer.

The gene calls are TRBV7-8 and TRBJ2-1; D is unclear. CDR1 and CDR2 from the germline V gene are SGHVS and FQNEAQ. There are 16 residues in the CDR3. V was shortened by 3 bases and J by 2 bases, with 14 bases between the two germline ends. CDR3 DNA sequence: TGTGCCAGCAGCTTCCTTTCGCGTGGCCCCTACAATGAGCAGTTCTTC. Translating gives CASSFLSRGPYNEQFF.

This chain uses TRBV7-9 with TRBJ1-5; D call uncertain. Germline CDR1 SEHNR, CDR2 FQNEAQ (reference sequence). The length of the CDR3 is 13 residues. V lost 4 bases and J lost 9, with 13 bases in between. The CDR3 here is CASSSASLGPQHF. The CDR3 region has the DNA TGTGCCAGCAGCTCCGCAAGTTTGGGGCCCCAGCATTTT. Together with reference TRBV7-9 and TRBJ1-5, the CDR3 gives the full variable domain: DTGVSQNPRHKITKRGQNVTFRCDPISEHNRLYWYRQTLGQGPEFLTYFQNEAQLEKSRLLSDRFSAERPKGSFSTLEIQRTEQGDSAMYLCASSSASLGPQHFGDGTRLSIL.

This chain connects TRBV5-1 to TRBJ1-1; D gene ambiguous. CDR1 SGHRS and CDR2 YFSETQ come from the germline V gene. The CDR3 length is 13 residues. Trimming cost V 5 bases and J 3 bases, with 11 bases left between them. CDR3: CASRMRRDTEAFF. The CDR3 nucleotides read TGCGCCAGCAGGATGCGGAGGGACACTGAAGCTTTCTTT.

The CDR3 reads CASSLYNRMNTEAFF. CDR3 nucleotides: TGTGCCAGCAGTTTATATAACAGGATGAACACTGAAGCTTTCTTT. The chain employs TRBV27 and TRBJ1-1; maybe TRBD1 (5 bases). The CDR3 has 15 amino acids. Germline values: CDR1 MNHEY, CDR2 SMNVEV (reference sequence). Trimming left V 1 base short and J 0 bases short, with 9 bases between.

The V and J genes are TRBV27 and TRBJ1-4; D not certain. The CDR3 covers 16 residues. Trimming took 3 bases from V and 7 from J, leaving 18 bases between them. Germline loops: CDR1 MNHEY, CDR2 SMNVEV (reference sequence). As DNA, the CDR3 is TGTGCCAGCAGTTTTCAGACCCCCCGACGAGTTGAAAAACTGTTTTTT. It yields the protein CASSFQTPRRVEKLFF.